The clone carrying this T cell receptor (beta chain) was found once. The antigen is unknown. V was cut by 3 bases and J by 5 bases, with 7 bases left in between. Germline V gene lookup returns CDR1 SGHVS and CDR2 FNYEAQ. There are 13 residues in the CDR3. This specimen comes from a study of cytomegalovirus exposure and HLA in healthy donors. Study details: Among approximately 390 genotyped donors, more than 65% fell in the Caucasian-associated ancestry cluster. Whole-study findings and limits: TCR beta sequences reportedly predicted most subjects' HLA-A and HLA-B alleles accurately.

13 Jbeta primers and 60 Vbeta primers were used for the PCR. Clones were sequenced by immunoSEQ multiplex PCR, and TCRdb holds only the in-frame ones, with some missing. The sample carries about 170,000 clones, around 80% recorded once. V gene TRBV7-6 combines with J gene TRBJ2-2, with D unresolved. Sequencing was carried out using PBMCs. The clonotype comes from a boy aged 2 to 10 in good health and CMV-seronegative. CDR3 sequence reads: CASSLSRTGELFF. The CDR3 DNA reads TGTGCCAGCAGCTTGTCGAGAACCGGGGAGCTGTTTTTT.